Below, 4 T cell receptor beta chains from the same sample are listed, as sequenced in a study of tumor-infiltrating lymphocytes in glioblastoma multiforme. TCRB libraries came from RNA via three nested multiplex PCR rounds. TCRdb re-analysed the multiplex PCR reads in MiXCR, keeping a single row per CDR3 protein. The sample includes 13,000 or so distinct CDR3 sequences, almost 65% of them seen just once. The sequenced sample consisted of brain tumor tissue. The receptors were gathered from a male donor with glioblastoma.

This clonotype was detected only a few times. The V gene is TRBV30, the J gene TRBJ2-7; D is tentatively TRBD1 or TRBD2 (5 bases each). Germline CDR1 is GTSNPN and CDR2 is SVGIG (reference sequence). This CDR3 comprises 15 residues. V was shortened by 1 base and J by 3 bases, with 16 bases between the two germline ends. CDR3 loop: CAWSGGAGAGYEQYF. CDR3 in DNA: TGTGCCTGGAGTGGAGGGGCAGGAGCCGGCTACGAGCAGTACTTC.

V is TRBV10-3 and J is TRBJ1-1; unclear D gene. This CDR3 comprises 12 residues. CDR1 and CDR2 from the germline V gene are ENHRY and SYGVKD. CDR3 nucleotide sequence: TGTACCGCCACCGACGGAAACACTGAAGCTTTCTTT. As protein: CTATDGNTEAFF.

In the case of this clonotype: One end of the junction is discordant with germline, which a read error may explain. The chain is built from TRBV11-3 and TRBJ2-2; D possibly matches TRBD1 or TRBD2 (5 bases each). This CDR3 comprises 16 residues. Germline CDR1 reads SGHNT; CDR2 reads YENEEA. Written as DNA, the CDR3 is TGTGCCAGCAACTTGGGCGCGGCACGGGGCACCGGGGAGCCGTTTTTT. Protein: CASNLGAARGTGEPFF.

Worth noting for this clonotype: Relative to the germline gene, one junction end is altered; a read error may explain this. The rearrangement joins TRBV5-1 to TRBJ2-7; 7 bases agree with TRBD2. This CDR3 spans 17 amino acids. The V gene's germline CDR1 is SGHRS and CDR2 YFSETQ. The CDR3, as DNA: TGCGCCAGCAGCTTGGGTCCTATGGGAGCGGGACCTGACGAGCGGTACTTC. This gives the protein CASSLGPMGAGPDERYF.